A selection of T cell receptor beta chains follows, all from one sample in a study of T cell repertoires in cytomegalovirus infection. No cognate antigen is known for these TCRs. A single record per CDR3 protein comes from TCRdb applying MiXCR to the reads. The sample holds 550,000 to 850,000 distinct CDR3 sequences, 30% to 40% seen once. This material consisted of cultured PBMCs, taken from culture after CMV antigen stimulation. The receptor source for this set is a human donor in good health (CMV status not recorded). Some clones in this sample may be carry-over from other donors' samples. Each CDR3 is given with its conserved first and last residue. Fields, in order: CDR3 protein, V gene, CDR3 length, J gene.

CASSLVSGLTDTQYF TRBV7-2 15 TRBJ2-3
CSARGIVVSPETQYF TRBV20-1 15 TRBJ2-5
CASNLGGGYTF TRBV12-3/TRBV12-4 11 TRBJ1-2
CASSLQYRGNTIYF TRBV12-3/TRBV12-4 14 TRBJ1-3
CASTPEGGSYNEQFF TRBV12-3/TRBV12-4 15 TRBJ2-1
CASSQTGFSNEQFF TRBV7-2 14 TRBJ2-1
CASSPTVNSPLHF TRBV12-3/TRBV12-4 13 TRBJ1-6
CASSFRLPNQETQYF TRBV7-9 15 TRBJ2-5
CASRPSGGNEQFF TRBV11-2 13 TRBJ2-1
CASSQNPAGAGTDTQYF TRBV4-3 17 TRBJ2-3
CASSIYGGGRRRGDNEQFF TRBV7-6 19 TRBJ2-1
CASSAQGGGAYGYTF TRBV7-9 15 TRBJ1-2
CASSETVATNEKLFF TRBV7-6 15 TRBJ1-4
CASSLDGGRGSTQYF TRBV7-2 15 TRBJ2-3
CASSLVVSVAAYEQYF TRBV7-2 16 TRBJ2-7
CASSDNPRQGASYNEQFF TRBV9 18 TRBJ2-1